This is a list of T cell receptor beta chains from one sample in a study of cytomegalovirus exposure and HLA in healthy donors. TCRdb's copy holds only in-frame clones and misses some; the assay was immunoSEQ multiplex PCR. Altogether 70,000 to 100,000 clones are present, around two thirds being singletons, with the ten largest covering 6.5% to 7.5%. The sample consisted of PBMCs. These TCRs come from a woman aged 45-60 years in good health and CMV-seropositive. Each CDR3 is given with its conserved first and last residue. Each record gives: V gene, J gene, D gene, clone size, CDR3 DNA, CDR3 protein. The D gene is left open where the match is weak. For some rows the clone size is stated as once, few or many, or as a class when expanded; others skip it.

V: TRBV7-7; J: TRBJ2-7; D: NA; size: NA; DNA: TGTGCCAGCAGCCCAATGGACGGGAACTACGAGCAGTACTTC; CDR3: CASSPMDGNYEQYF
V: TRBV5-1; J: TRBJ2-5; D: TRBD1; size: few; DNA: TGCGCCAGCAGCTGGGACAGACTAGAGACCCAGTACTTC; CDR3: CASSWDRLETQYF
V: TRBV14; J: TRBJ1-1; D: NA; size: NA; DNA: TGTGCCAGCAGCTTGGACAGAGGCAAGTCGAACACTGAAGCTTTCTTT; CDR3: CASSLDRGKSNTEAFF
V: TRBV5-1; J: TRBJ1-2; D: TRBD1; size: NA; DNA: TGCGCCAGCAGCGCGGGACAGGGGTTTGGCTACACCTTC; CDR3: CASSAGQGFGYTF
V: TRBV25-1; J: TRBJ2-3; D: NA; size: NA; DNA: TGTGCCAGCAGTGACCCCAGACAGACGCAGTATTTT; CDR3: CASSDPRQTQYF
V: TRBV19; J: TRBJ1-1; D: NA; size: NA; DNA: TGTGCCAGTAGTGGGGCCCGAGGCACTGAAGCTTTCTTT; CDR3: CASSGARGTEAFF
V: TRBV28; J: TRBJ2-3; D: NA; size: NA; DNA: TGTGCCAGCAGTTGGGAAGGGGCTATTCAGCTTACAGATACGCAGTATTTT; CDR3: CASSWEGAIQLTDTQYF
V: TRBV27; J: TRBJ1-4; D: NA; size: NA; DNA: TGTGCCAGCAGTCCCTTGTACACGGGGGAAAAACTGTTTTTT; CDR3: CASSPLYTGEKLFF
V: TRBV7-3; J: TRBJ2-3; D: TRBD2; size: NA; DNA: TGTGCCAGCAGCTTAGAGACTAGCGGGACCTCCACAGATACGCAGTATTTT; CDR3: CASSLETSGTSTDTQYF
V: TRBV29-1; J: TRBJ2-7; D: TRBD1; size: few; DNA: TGCAGCGTTGAAGGGGGTGACAGGGCGACCTACGAGCAGTACTTC; CDR3: CSVEGGDRATYEQYF
V: TRBV11-2; J: TRBJ2-1; D: TRBD1; size: NA; DNA: TGTGCCAGCAGCTCACAGGGACAGGGAGGTTATGAGCAGTTCTTC; CDR3: CASSSQGQGGYEQFF
V: TRBV28; J: TRBJ1-2; D: NA; size: NA; DNA: TGTGCCAGCAGTCCGGCGGGGGGGGGCTATGGCTACACCTTC; CDR3: CASSPAGGGYGYTF
V: TRBV11-2; J: TRBJ2-1; D: TRBD1; size: NA; DNA: TGTGCCAGCAGCTTAGATCACGGACAGGGGGCCAGGAATGAGCAGTTCTTC; CDR3: CASSLDHGQGARNEQFF
V: TRBV11-2; J: TRBJ2-3; D: TRBD2; size: NA; DNA: TGTGCCAGCAGCTTAGGACTAGCTCCAGATACGCAGTATTTT; CDR3: CASSLGLAPDTQYF
V: TRBV27; J: TRBJ1-1; D: NA; size: NA; DNA: TGTGCCAGCAGTTTAACGACAGGTATGGCTGAAGCTTTCTTT; CDR3: CASSLTTGMAEAFF
V: TRBV19; J: TRBJ1-1; D: TRBD1; size: NA; DNA: TGTGCCAGTAGTATAGTAACAGGGGAAACGGCTTTCTTT; CDR3: CASSIVTGETAFF
V: TRBV5-1; J: TRBJ1-2; D: NA; size: once; DNA: TGCGCCAGCAGGATCCAGAGGGATGGCTACACCTTC; CDR3: CASRIQRDGYTF
V: TRBV5-1; J: TRBJ2-1; D: TRBD2; size: NA; DNA: TGCGCCAGCAGCCCGGGGACTAGCGGGGCGTCCTACAATGAGCAGTTCTTC; CDR3: CASSPGTSGASYNEQFF
V: TRBV7-6; J: TRBJ1-3; D: NA; size: few; DNA: TGTGCCAGCAGCTCCCAGGGGTTAGGGAACACCATATATTTT; CDR3: CASSSQGLGNTIYF
V: TRBV14; J: TRBJ1-2; D: NA; size: NA; DNA: TGTGCCAGCAGCCAAGGGAGGGAAGGCTACACCTTC; CDR3: CASSQGREGYTF
V: TRBV6-1; J: TRBJ1-1; D: TRBD1; size: NA; DNA: TGTGCCAGCAGTACCACAGGGGGCTTGAACACTGAAGCTTTCTTT; CDR3: CASSTTGGLNTEAFF
V: TRBV5-1; J: TRBJ2-1; D: NA; size: NA; DNA: TGCGCCAGCAGCTTGGAGCTGCGGGGGCCCTACAATGAGCAGTTCTTC; CDR3: CASSLELRGPYNEQFF
V: TRBV19; J: TRBJ1-1; D: NA; size: few; DNA: TGTGCCAGTAGTCCCCATGACACAGTGAACACTGAAGCTTTCTTT; CDR3: CASSPHDTVNTEAFF
V: TRBV18; J: TRBJ2-6; D: NA; size: NA; DNA: TGTGCCAGCTCACCTCTAGCCTCTGGGGCCAACGTCCTGACTTTC; CDR3: CASSPLASGANVLTF
V: TRBV4-1; J: TRBJ1-2; D: TRBD1; size: NA; DNA: TGCGCCAGCAGCCAAGTACCCGGGACAGAACGTAACTATGGCTACACCTTC; CDR3: CASSQVPGTERNYGYTF
V: TRBV19; J: TRBJ1-1; D: TRBD1; size: NA; DNA: TGTGCCAGTAGTCTACTACAGGGGGCGGAAGCTTTCTTT; CDR3: CASSLLQGAEAFF
V: TRBV7-2; J: TRBJ2-2; D: NA; size: NA; DNA: TGTGCCAGCAGCTATAAAACCGGGGAGCTGTTTTTT; CDR3: CASSYKTGELFF
V: TRBV6-1; J: TRBJ2-7; D: NA; size: NA; DNA: TGTGCCAGCAGCGAGACAGGTTCCTACGAGCAGTACTTC; CDR3: CASSETGSYEQYF
V: TRBV9; J: TRBJ2-3; D: NA; size: NA; DNA: TGTGCCAGCAGCGTAGCGGCGGGCACAGATACGCAGTATTTT; CDR3: CASSVAAGTDTQYF
V: TRBV5-1; J: TRBJ2-5; D: NA; size: NA; DNA: TGCGCCAGCAGCTCGGACGGGTGGGGAGGGACCCAGTACTTC; CDR3: CASSSDGWGGTQYF
V: TRBV27; J: TRBJ2-7; D: NA; size: NA; DNA: TGTGCCAGCAGTTTATCCCCAGCCTACGAGCAGTACTTC; CDR3: CASSLSPAYEQYF
V: TRBV7-3; J: TRBJ2-5; D: TRBD2; size: NA; DNA: TGTGCCAGCAGCTTAAGGCGGGGGGTCCAAGAGACCCAGTACTTC; CDR3: CASSLRRGVQETQYF